The 12 T cell receptor beta chains presented below share a single source sample, sequenced in a study of OX40 agonist ivuxolimab in advanced cancers. Generated by immunoSEQ multiplex PCR, the TCRdb table keeps only in-frame clones and is missing some. The table lists around 49,000 clones, 84% of them singletons, with approximately 15% in the top ten. This sample comprised CD4+ or CD8+ T cells sorted from blood, obtained in a trial of the OX40 agonist ivuxolimab. All receptors derive from an adult with an advanced solid tumor such as melanoma, head and neck, liver or kidney cancer.

The chain's CDR3 is CASSSERNEQFF. CDR3 DNA sequence: TGCGCCAGCAGTTCTGAGAGGAATGAGCAGTTCTTC. The chain has TRBV5-1 and TRBJ2-1; D unclear. V gave up 5 bases and J gave up 7 bases, with 10 bases separating them. The length of the CDR3 is 12 residues. In germline, CDR1 is SGHRS, CDR2 YFSETQ.

This clone occurred once. The chain couples TRBV11-2 to TRBJ2-7; weak D call: TRBD2 (5 bases). V shed 3 bases and J shed 2 bases, with 8 bases lying between them. The CDR3 is made up of 13 amino acids. From germline, CDR1 is SGHAT and CDR2 FQNNGV. The CDR3 nucleotides read TGTGCCAGCAGCTTGACTACTACCTACGAGCAGTACTTC. Amino acid sequence: CASSLTTTYEQYF. The full variable domain, completed using reference TRBV11-2 and TRBJ2-7, is EAGVAQSPRYKIIEKRQSVAFWCNPISGHATLYWYQQILGQGPKLLIQFQNNGVVDDSQLPKDRFSAERLKGVDSTLKIQPAKLEDSAVYLCASSLTTTYEQYFGPGTRLTVT.

The chain recombines TRBV27 with TRBJ2-2; 9 bases line up with TRBD1. V was pared by 4 bases and J by 1 base, with 1 base of the junction left unmatched. The CDR3 spans 15 residues. The germline gives CDR1 MNHEY, CDR2 SMNVEV (reference sequence). CDR3 protein: CASSSDRGNTGELFF. CDR3 nucleotide sequence: TGTGCCAGCAGTTCGGACAGGGGGAACACCGGGGAGCTGTTTTTT.

The genes are TRBV14 and TRBJ2-3, with D maybe TRBD1 (6 bases). This CDR3 is 15 amino acids long. V gave up 0 bases and J gave up 3 bases, with 10 bases separating them. Germline CDR1 reads SGHDN; CDR2 reads FVKESK. This CDR3 is CASSQDPRGTDTQYF. The DNA for the CDR3 is TGTGCCAGCAGCCAAGATCCCAGGGGTACAGATACGCAGTATTTT.

CDR3 DNA: TGTGCCAGCAGTTTAGGGACAGTCTACAATGAGCAGTTCTTC. Its protein is CASSLGTVYNEQFF. This chain uses TRBV27 with TRBJ2-1, with TRBD1 identical over 7 bases. The CDR3 is made up of 14 amino acids. With 2 bases clipped from V and 3 bases from J, the junction kept 1 base outside the gene matches. Germline V CDR1 and CDR2: MNHEY, SMNVEV (reference sequence).

This clone appeared a single time. This sequence joins TRBV13 and TRBJ2-5; D not certain. V lost 5 bases to trimming and J lost 2 bases, with 3 bases between them. From germline, CDR1 is PRHDT and CDR2 FYEKMQ (reference sequence). This CDR3 has 11 amino acids. The CDR3: CASSLQETQYF. CDR3 coding DNA: TGTGCCAGCAGCCTACAAGAGACCCAGTACTTC.

CDR3 residues: CASSKGQGSYGYTF. The CDR3 DNA reads TGTGCCAGCAGCAAGGGACAGGGAAGCTATGGCTACACCTTC. The chain has TRBV7-9 and TRBJ1-2; TRBD1 aligns across 9 bases. The V gene end was trimmed by 5 bases and the J gene end by 4 bases; junction bases not matched to a gene: 5. Germline CDR1 is SEHNR and CDR2 is FQNEAQ (reference sequence). The CDR3 runs to 14 residues.

The rearrangement joins TRBV5-6 to TRBJ2-2; 9 bases match TRBD1. Germline V CDR1 and CDR2: SGHDT, YYEEEE. The CDR3 sequence is 13 residues long. After removal of 5 bases from V and 5 bases from J, the junction contained 1 base not matched to a gene. The CDR3 nucleotides are TGTGCCAGCAGTGGGACAGGGACCGGGGAGCTGTTTTTT. Residues: CASSGTGTGELFF.

The chain carries TRBV2 and TRBJ2-2, with TRBD2 matching over 13 bases. The CDR3 has 16 residues. The germline V gene encodes CDR1 SNHLY and CDR2 FYNNEI. Trimming took 7 bases from V and 5 from J; bases not matched to a gene: 7. The DNA for the CDR3 is TGTGCCAGCATCGGGACTAGCGGGATAAGGACCGGGGAGCTGTTTTTT. It codes for CASIGTSGIRTGELFF.

This chain uses TRBV13 with TRBJ2-2; 10 bases match TRBD2. There are 17 residues in the CDR3. Germline lookup yields CDR1 PRHDT and CDR2 FYEKMQ (reference sequence). V was pared by 0 bases and J by 3 bases, with 4 bases of the junction left unmatched. This CDR3 is CASSLGLAGVYTGELFF. In DNA form, the CDR3 reads TGTGCCAGCAGCTTAGGGCTAGCGGGAGTTTACACCGGGGAGCTGTTTTTT. Using reference TRBV13 and TRBJ2-2 for the parts outside the CDR3, the full variable domain is AAGVIQSPRHLIKEKRETATLKCYPIPRHDTVYWYQQGPGQDPQFLISFYEKMQSDKGSIPDRFSAQQFSDYHSELNMSSLELGDSALYFCASSLGLAGVYTGELFFGEGSRLTVL.

This clone was counted only a few times. The V call is TRBV11-3, the J call TRBJ1-2, with D tentatively TRBD1 (6 bases). Looked up from germline, CDR1 is SGHNT and CDR2 is YENEEA. The CDR3 length is 17 residues. V lost 4 bases, J lost 6 bases, and 24 bases lay in between. Written as DNA, the CDR3 is TGTGCCAGCAGCTCGTTATCAGGGGAACAGGGCCTTCATGGCTACACCTTC. Protein product: CASSSLSGEQGLHGYTF.

J is TRBJ2-3 and V is TRBV19, with 9 positions matching TRBD1. CDR1 is LNHDA and CDR2 is SQIVND in the germline V gene (reference sequence). CDR3 length: 16 amino acids. The trim removed 7 bases at V and 5 bases at J, leaving 13 bases unmatched. The CDR3 reads CASTPSETGGQDTQYF. CDR3 nucleotides: TGTGCCAGTACCCCCAGTGAGACAGGGGGACAAGATACGCAGTATTTT.